This entry describes one T cell receptor beta chain. Antigen unknown. The data were obtained in a study of cytomegalovirus exposure and HLA in healthy donors. Findings of the study overall: It was reported that the classifier diagnosed cytomegalovirus status with high specificity and sensitivity in both the original and validation cohorts. Subsequent analysis revealed that first-cohort TCR clusters tended to co-occur in the 130 or so validation repertoires. Some TCR beta chains (roughly 160 of them) were listed as cytomegalovirus-associated.

CDR1 and CDR2 from the germline V gene are MGHRA and YSYEKL. Trimming at V came to 2 bases and at J to 8 bases, leaving 5 bases not matched to a gene. This CDR3 comprises 16 residues. Sequenced by immunoSEQ multiplex PCR; TCRdb stores in-frame clones only, minus some. In the table there are 240,000 or so clones, approximately 86% of which are singletons. The sequenced sample was PBMCs. The sequence was obtained from a woman aged 30 to 39 in good health and CMV-seropositive. The V gene is TRBV4-1, the J gene TRBJ2-1; 14 bases match TRBD2. This CDR3 is CASSQPGLAGVYEQFF. DNA of the CDR3: TGCGCCAGCAGCCAACCGGGACTAGCGGGAGTCTATGAGCAGTTCTTC.